Described below is a single T cell receptor beta chain sequence and its context. Its matching antigen is unknown. This sample is part of a study of T cell responses to AZD1222 COVID-19 vaccine. Data came from immunoSEQ multiplex PCR; TCRdb stores just in-frame clones and leaves some out. This table holds about 180,000 clones, 94% found once. Whole-study results and caveats: Reports indicate that nearly half of spike-specific TCRs are directed at unmutated variant regions. Repertoire samples came only from after the peak T cell response.

In germline, CDR1 is SGHKS, CDR2 YYEKEE (reference sequence). The V gene end was trimmed by 3 bases and the J gene end by 0 bases; junction bases not matched to a gene: 10. The length of the CDR3 is 18 residues. Specimen: peripheral blood, collected 28 days after the second AZD1222 dose. The sequence derives from an adult who received the AZD1222 COVID-19 vaccine. This chain uses TRBV5-5 with TRBJ1-1; TRBD1 agrees at 11 bases. The CDR3 sequence is CASSWPGTGGTMNTEAFF. CDR3 nucleotides: TGTGCCAGCAGCTGGCCCGGGACAGGGGGGACCATGAACACTGAAGCTTTCTTT. The full variable domain, with the rest looked up from reference TRBV5-5 and TRBJ1-1, is DAGVTQSPTHLIKTRGQQVTLRCSPISGHKSVSWYQQVLGQGPQFIFQYYEKEERGRGNFPDRFSARQFPNYSSELNVNALLLGDSALYLCASSWPGTGGTMNTEAFFGQGTRLTVV.